This T cell receptor (beta chain) was identified in a study of T cells after somatic rescue of genetic block. Method: immunoSEQ multiplex PCR; TCRdb's copy keeps in-frame clones and lacks some. The repertoire holds 10,000 to 15,000 clones, with over 65% as singletons. The CDR3 has 13 amino acids. V was cut by 5 bases and J by 5 bases, with 12 bases left in between. Germline V gives CDR1 MNHEY, CDR2 SVGAGI. J is TRBJ1-1 and V is TRBV6-5; D remains unclear. Sequencing was carried out using peripheral blood mononuclear cells (PBMCs). This clonotype originated in a boy younger than 18. CDR3 in amino acids: CASSIRRETEAFF. Written as DNA, the CDR3 is TGTGCCAGCAGTATCAGACGAGAAACTGAAGCTTTCTTT.